Each of the 21 T cell receptor beta chains below was sequenced from the same sample in a study of blood T cell repertoires in COVID-19 (dated by TCRdb to about 2020). The receptor library was made with the immunoSEQ multiplex PCR assay. TCRdb limited this immuneACCESS table to in-frame rearrangements with V and J called. A share of clones is missing; checked studies link under half to unresolved V genes, and the rest is unexplained. Within this sample are approximately 340,000 clones, with more than 85% of them counted one time only. The ten largest clonotypes hold roughly 0.86% of the sample. Sequences were obtained from PBMCs or T cells enriched from blood (not recorded which). The receptor set was obtained from a woman in her thirties or forties who had been exposed to COVID-19.

The V gene is TRBV4-3, the J gene TRBJ2-1; D uncertain. CDR1 and CDR2 (germline): LGHNA, YSLEER. The CDR3 runs 14 residues. V was cut by 3 bases and J by 0 bases, with 6 bases left in between. The CDR3 here is CASSHSGSYNEQFF. CDR3 sequence (DNA): TGCGCCAGCAGCCACTCGGGCTCCTACAATGAGCAGTTCTTC.

V is TRBV7-2 and J is TRBJ2-2, with a tentative D call TRBD2 (5 bases). This CDR3 has 15 amino acids. Germline assignment: CDR1 SGHTA and CDR2 FQGNSA. The ends were cut back, 0 bases at V and 2 bases at J, with 7 bases in the middle. The CDR3 is CASSLAGVNTGELFF. The CDR3 DNA reads TGTGCCAGCAGCTTAGCGGGAGTAAACACCGGGGAGCTGTTTTTT.

This chain joins TRBV24-1 and TRBJ2-1, with 8 bases that match TRBD2. This CDR3 spans 13 amino acids. Looked up from germline, CDR1 is KGHDR and CDR2 is SFDVKD. The V gene end was trimmed by 10 bases and the J gene end by 6 bases; junction bases not matched to a gene: 7. The CDR3 loop reads CATSGLASNEQFF. The CDR3 DNA reads as TGTGCCACTTCAGGACTAGCTAGCAATGAGCAGTTCTTC.

The V call is TRBV19, the J call TRBJ1-3; TRBD1 is a possible D gene (5 bases). Germline CDR1 reads LNHDA; CDR2 reads SQIVND (reference sequence). V was clipped by 3 bases and J by 0 bases, with 12 bases between them. The CDR3 length is 16 residues. CDR3 protein: CASSMQGSISGNTIYF. The CDR3 DNA follows: TGTGCCAGTAGTATGCAGGGTTCGATCTCTGGAAACACCATATATTTT.

The genes are TRBV6-1 and TRBJ2-1, with 10 nucleotides matching TRBD2. CDR1 and CDR2 from the germline V gene are MNHNS and SASEGT. V lost 3 bases to trimming and J lost 9 bases; unmatched junction nucleotides: 8. CDR3 size: 15 residues. The CDR3 region is CASSDKAGGPGEQFF. CDR3 bases: TGTGCCAGCAGTGACAAAGCGGGAGGGCCAGGTGAGCAGTTCTTC.

This sequence joins TRBV10-2 and TRBJ2-7, with unresolved D. The CDR3 loop spans 13 amino acids. CDR1 and CDR2 from the germline V gene are WSHSY and SAAADI. V was clipped by 7 bases and J by 3 bases, with 13 bases between them. CDR3 region: CASKMTPFYEQYF. The CDR3 DNA follows: TGCGCCAGCAAAATGACACCATTCTACGAGCAGTACTTC.

The rearrangement uses TRBV19 and TRBJ2-7, with 8 bases matching TRBD2. The junction had 5 bases not matched to a gene; V was cut back by 4 bases and J by 6 bases. Germline V lookup: CDR1 LNHDA, CDR2 SQIVND (reference sequence). The CDR3 runs 13 residues. This CDR3 is CASSTGLVGEQYF. Written as DNA, the CDR3 is TGTGCCAGTAGTACGGGACTAGTGGGCGAGCAGTACTTC.

This clone came up once. This rearrangement joins TRBV4-3 to TRBJ1-4, with D unclear. The CDR3 loop spans 15 amino acids. Looked up from germline, CDR1 is LGHNA and CDR2 is YSLEER. V was shortened by 4 bases and J by 5 bases, with 14 bases between the two germline ends. The CDR3 sequence is CASSLEATGNEKLFF. DNA for the CDR3: TGCGCCAGCAGCCTAGAGGCTACCGGGAATGAAAAACTGTTTTTT.

The V call is TRBV27, the J call TRBJ1-1; possibly TRBD1 for D (5 bases). Germline assignment: CDR1 MNHEY and CDR2 SMNVEV (reference sequence). V lost 5 bases and J lost 5, with 18 bases in between. The CDR3 has 15 amino acids. In DNA form, the CDR3 reads TGTGCCAGCAGTAGAGGGGACTCCGGGGGAACTGAAGCTTTCTTT. It encodes CASSRGDSGGTEAFF.

The chain uses TRBV9 and TRBJ2-1, with a weak D call TRBD1 (6 bases). The CDR3 totals 15 residues. Per the germline V gene, CDR1 is SGDLS and CDR2 is YYNGEE. With 2 bases removed from V and 4 bases from J, the gap between germline ends came to 13 bases. The CDR3 sequence: CASSVTGEKYNEQFF. CDR3 DNA sequence: TGTGCCAGCAGCGTGACAGGAGAGAAGTACAATGAGCAGTTCTTC.

J is TRBJ2-5 and V is TRBV2, with D possibly matching TRBD1 (6 bases). In germline, CDR1 is SNHLY, CDR2 FYNNEI. Trimming removed 6 bases from V and 5 bases from J, with 13 bases in between. This CDR3 has 13 residues. CDR3 in amino acids: CASSGGTGETQYF. The CDR3 DNA reads as TGTGCCAGCAGCGGCGGTACAGGGGAGACCCAGTACTTC.

The J gene is TRBJ1-3, the V gene TRBV5-5; no definite D call. This CDR3 is 12 amino acids long. Deletions cut 0 bases from V and 6 bases from J, with 4 bases between. CDR1 is SGHKS, CDR2 YYEKEE, per germline (reference sequence). CDR3 DNA sequence: TGTGCCAGCAGCTTGGAAGCAAACACCATATATTTT. It encodes CASSLEANTIYF.

This chain connects TRBV3-1 (or the pseudogene TRBV3-2) to TRBJ2-1; 10 bases are shared with TRBD2. The CDR3 runs 13 residues. V gave up 6 bases and J gave up 9 bases; unmatched junction bases: 5. Germline V gene data show CDR1 as LGHDT and CDR2 as YNNKEL (reference sequence). The CDR3 sequence: CASRPAGGPEQFF. The CDR3 coding sequence is TGTGCCAGCAGACCAGCGGGGGGGCCTGAGCAGTTCTTC.

J is TRBJ1-4 and V is TRBV7-9, with 12 bases that match TRBD1. The junction had 6 bases not matched to a gene; V was cut back by 4 bases and J by 3 bases. CDR1 is SEHNR, CDR2 FQNEAQ, per germline (reference sequence). The CDR3 has 17 amino acids. The DNA for the CDR3 is TGTGCCAGCAGCTCCCGGGACAGGGGGCTCTCTAATGAAAAACTGTTTTTT. This codes for CASSSRDRGLSNEKLFF. Using reference TRBV7-9 and TRBJ1-4 for the parts outside the CDR3, the full variable domain is DTGVSQNPRHKITKRGQNVTFRCDPISEHNRLYWYRQTLGQGPEFLTYFQNEAQLEKSRLLSDRFSAERPKGSFSTLEIQRTEQGDSAMYLCASSSRDRGLSNEKLFFGSGTQLSVL.

The chain links TRBV18 to TRBJ2-1, with TRBD1 matching 7 bases. V lost 0 bases to trimming and J lost 4 bases; unmatched junction nucleotides: 6. Germline V gene sequence: CDR1 KGHSH, CDR2 LQKENI. This CDR3 has 16 residues. The CDR3 loop is CASSPPSGDRYNEQFF. The DNA of the CDR3 is TGTGCCAGCTCACCACCATCAGGGGACAGATACAATGAGCAGTTCTTC. Full variable domain (outside the CDR3, taken from reference TRBV18 and TRBJ2-1): NAGVMQNPRHLVRRRGQEARLRCSPMKGHSHVYWYRQLPEEGLKFMVYLQKENIIDESGMPKERFSAEFPKEGPSILRIQQVVRGDSAAYFCASSPPSGDRYNEQFFGPGTRLTVL.

The chain carries TRBV30 and TRBJ2-7; D perhaps matches TRBD2 (6 bases). The CDR3 contains 13 residues. The V end lost 3 bases, the J end lost 1 base, and 10 bases lay between the germline ends. Germline lookup yields CDR1 GTSNPN and CDR2 SVGIG (reference sequence). The CDR3 nucleotides read TGTGCCTGGAGAAGGGGACTTTCCTACGAGCAGTACTTC. Encoded protein: CAWRRGLSYEQYF.

This chain uses TRBV24-1 with TRBJ2-5; D is perhaps TRBD1 (6 bases). Trimming took off 5 bases at V and 4 bases at J, with 16 bases between the two ends. This CDR3 contains 15 residues. CDR1 and CDR2 (germline): KGHDR, SFDVKD. The CDR3 nucleotides read TGTGCCACCAGTGCCGGGACAAGTTATGGAGAGACCCAGTACTTC. Its protein product is CATSAGTSYGETQYF.

The V gene is TRBV5-1, the J gene TRBJ2-1; 8 bases line up with TRBD2. The CDR3 consists of 16 residues. Unmatched junction bases numbered 14, after V lost 4 bases and J lost 8 bases. Germline CDR1 is SGHRS and CDR2 is YFSETQ. CDR3 amino acids: CASSRGFSGTWDEQFF. As DNA, the CDR3 is TGCGCCAGCAGCCGAGGATTTAGCGGGACGTGGGATGAGCAGTTCTTC. Variable domain in full (rest from reference TRBV5-1 and TRBJ2-1): KAGVTQTPRYLIKTRGQQVTLSCSPISGHRSVSWYQQTPGQGLQFLFEYFSETQRNKGNFPGRFSGRQFSNSRSEMNVSTLELGDSALYLCASSRGFSGTWDEQFFGPGTRLTVL.

This sequence joins TRBV28 and TRBJ2-1, with TRBD1 matching over 10 bases. The ends lost 7 bases at V and 9 bases at J; junction bases unmatched: 12. The CDR3 consists of 15 residues. Looked up from germline, CDR1 is MDHEN and CDR2 is SYDVKM. The CDR3 here is CASMSGTGAWGEQFF. The CDR3 DNA reads TGTGCCAGCATGTCCGGGACAGGGGCTTGGGGTGAGCAGTTCTTC.

V is TRBV5-8 and J is TRBJ1-2; tentative D call: TRBD1 (5 bases). Deletions cut 4 bases from V and 8 bases from J, with 21 bases between. The CDR3 has 15 amino acids. Germline V gene lookup returns CDR1 SGHTS and CDR2 YDEGEE. The chain's CDR3 is CASSPGGTGQQGYTF. The DNA for the CDR3 is TGTGCCAGCAGCCCCGGCGGCACAGGTCAGCAGGGCTACACCTTC.

The V gene is TRBV6-5, the J gene TRBJ2-7, with D possibly TRBD1 on 5 matching bases. Germline V gives CDR1 MNHEY, CDR2 SVGAGI. This CDR3 comprises 12 residues. V shed 6 bases and J shed 4 bases, with 10 bases lying between them. Here the CDR3 reads CASSPRQYEQYF. The CDR3 bases are TGTGCCAGCAGCCCCCGACAGTACGAGCAGTACTTC.